This TCR beta chain comes out of a study of blood T cell repertoires in COVID-19. Under the authors' procedure: For nucleated cells, counts were estimated from reference gene primer amplification. The protocol was immunoSEQ multiplex PCR, while the TCRdb copy is restricted to in-frame clones and leaves out a portion. D and trimming were read from the DNA, whereas the V and J calls and clone size are those reported in that table. The sample holds 130,000 or so clones; about 83% are singletons and the top ten take over 3%. Residents of about two dozen US areas, aged roughly 18 to 89 years, made up the participants. Cohort 3 donors counted as recovered after two negative PCRs, clearance, or resolved symptoms. The material sequenced was PBMCs or T cells enriched from blood (not recorded which). This TCR was recovered from a woman in her twenties or thirties who had recovered from COVID-19.

CDR3 in amino acids: CASILRTGGETQYF. CDR3 DNA: TGCGCCAGCATACTAAGGACAGGGGGCGAGACCCAGTACTTC. This rearrangement joins TRBV10-1 to TRBJ2-5, with 11 bases that match TRBD1. With 7 bases clipped from V and 5 bases from J, the junction kept 6 bases outside the gene matches. Germline assignment: CDR1 WNHNN and CDR2 SYGVQD (reference sequence). The CDR3 covers 14 residues.